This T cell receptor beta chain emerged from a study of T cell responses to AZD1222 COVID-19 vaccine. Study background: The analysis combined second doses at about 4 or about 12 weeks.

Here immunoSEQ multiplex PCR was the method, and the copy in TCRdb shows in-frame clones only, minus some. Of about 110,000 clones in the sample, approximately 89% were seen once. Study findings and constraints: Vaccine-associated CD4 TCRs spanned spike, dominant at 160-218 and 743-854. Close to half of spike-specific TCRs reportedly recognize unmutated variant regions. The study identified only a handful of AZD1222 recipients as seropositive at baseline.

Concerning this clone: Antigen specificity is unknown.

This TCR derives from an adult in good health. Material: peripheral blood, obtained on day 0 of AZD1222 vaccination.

For the CDR3, the DNA is TGCGCCAGCAGCTCCGGGGTGGGGTGGGACACAGATACGCAGTATTTT. This sequence encodes CASSSGVGWDTDTQYF. V is TRBV5-1 and J is TRBJ2-3; D may be TRBD2 (5 bases). Germline CDR1 SGHRS, CDR2 YFSETQ. V was shortened by 3 bases and J by 2 bases, with 16 bases between the two germline ends. The CDR3 is made up of 16 amino acids.